The source of this T cell receptor (beta chain) is a study of T cells in Graves' hyperthyroidism and ophthalmopathy. From RNA transcripts, TCR beta CDR3 regions were amplified. The TCR CDR3 first-round RT-PCR relied on the HTBI primer set. TCRdb ran MiXCR on the multiplex PCR reads and lists one entry per CDR3 protein. The sample includes around 350,000 distinct CDR3 sequences, around 25% seen only once; the top ten take around 79%. The germline gives CDR1 SGHRS, CDR2 YFSETQ. J lost 2 bases, V lost 1 base, and 9 bases had no gene match. The CDR3 covers 17 residues. An absence of ophthalmopathy progression within 18 months meant stable Graves' hyperthyroidism. Extraction of PBMCs used roughly 9.6 ml of fresh peripheral blood.

Specimen: blood. The chain combines TRBV5-1 with TRBJ2-3, with 8 bases matching TRBD2. The sequence was obtained from a man aged 50 or older with Graves' hyperthyroidism. CDR3 residues: CASSLRPIAGLTDTQYF. The CDR3 nucleotides are TGCGCCAGCAGCTTGAGACCTATAGCGGGACTCACAGATACGCAGTATTTT.